The 6 T cell receptor beta chains listed next were all sequenced from one sample in a study of T cells in Graves' hyperthyroidism and ophthalmopathy. Amplified TCR beta CDR3 regions came from RNA transcripts. HTBI primers drove first-round RT-PCR of the TCR CDR3. TCRdb reprocessed the multiplex PCR reads with MiXCR, giving one entry per CDR3 protein. The sample has 200,000 to 250,000 distinct CDR3 sequences; about 16% are singletons. Sequences were obtained from blood. These receptors were obtained from a woman younger than 35 with Graves' ophthalmopathy.

This clonotype was picked up many times. This chain joins TRBV2 and TRBJ1-1; 8 positions agree with TRBD1. CDR3 length: 16 residues. CDR1 is SNHLY, CDR2 FYNNEI, per germline. V shed 6 bases and J 2 bases; nucleotides not matched to a gene: 11. The CDR3 DNA sequence: TGTGCCAGCAGAGAACGACCAGGACAGGGAAACACTGAAGCTTTCTTT. The encoded protein is CASRERPGQGNTEAFF.

This clonotype was recorded at least ten times. J is TRBJ2-5 and V is TRBV18; 8 bases are shared with TRBD2. This CDR3 is built from 16 residues. V gave up 6 bases and J gave up 0 bases; unmatched junction bases: 9. The germline CDR1 and CDR2 sequences are KGHSH and LQKENI. CDR3: CASSPHPGLDQETQYF. Here the CDR3 DNA reads TGTGCCAGCTCTCCCCATCCGGGACTAGACCAAGAGACCCAGTACTTC.

Ten or more counts support this clonotype. The chain has TRBV18 and TRBJ2-3; 7 bases match TRBD2. The CDR3 has 16 amino acids. Looked up from germline, CDR1 is KGHSH and CDR2 is LQKENI. V gave up 4 bases and J gave up 4 bases; unmatched junction bases: 11. The CDR3 spells CASSQQTSLRADTQYF. The CDR3 DNA reads TGTGCCAGCTCACAACAGACTAGCCTCAGGGCAGATACGCAGTATTTT.

The sample holds many counts of this clonotype. The chain is built from TRBV20-1 and TRBJ2-1, with 10 nucleotides matching TRBD2. J lost 5 bases, V lost 6 bases, and 10 bases had no gene match. This CDR3 has 15 residues. The V gene's germline CDR1 is DFQATT and CDR2 SNEGSKA (reference sequence). Written as DNA, the CDR3 is TGCAGTGCAGCCGCCGGGACTAGCGTACACAATGAGCAGTTCTTC. Translation gives CSAAAGTSVHNEQFF.

This clonotype appeared many times. The chain recombines TRBV9 with TRBJ1-1, with D tentatively TRBD1 (6 bases). This CDR3 has 15 amino acids. Trimming pared 0 bases from V and 6 bases from J, leaving 15 bases between. Germline CDR1 reads SGDLS; CDR2 reads YYNGEE. The CDR3, as DNA: TGTGCCAGCAGCGTAGCGGGGGGGCGAGGGGCTGAAGCTTTCTTT. It specifies CASSVAGGRGAEAFF. Full variable domain (missing parts from reference TRBV9 and TRBJ1-1): DSGVTQTPKHLITATGQRVTLRCSPRSGDLSVYWYQQSLDQGLQFLIQYYNGEERAKGNILERFSAQQFPDLHSELNLSSLELGDSALYFCASSVAGGRGAEAFFGQGTRLTVV.

The chain couples TRBV20-1 to TRBJ2-3; D perhaps matches TRBD2 (6 bases). V shed 6 bases and J shed 4 bases, with 23 bases lying between them. CDR3 length: 16 residues. Germline V CDR1 and CDR2: DFQATT, SNEGSKA (reference sequence). CDR3 amino acids: CSASSGSAGPSDTQYF. CDR3 nucleotides: TGCAGTGCAAGTAGTGGTTCGGCGGGGCCGTCAGATACGCAGTATTTT.